Detailed here is one TCR beta chain. Its antigen is still unknown. The data belong to a study of cytomegalovirus exposure and HLA in healthy donors. Points from the study as a whole: The records held CMV serostatus as the only immune exposure information. Some V segments, TRBV6-2 and TRBV6-3 among them, were indistinguishable and were therefore excluded. Association of a missense DCLRE1C variant with TCR beta V- and J-gene trimming was reported in a later analysis. When analyzed later, the rates of TCR association showed variation by HLA locus, with DRB1 the most and HLA-C the fewest.

V lost 5 bases and J lost 0, with 23 bases in between. The CDR3 contains 18 residues. Germline CDR1 reads LGHNA; CDR2 reads YSLEER. Use of 60 Vbeta and 13 Jbeta primers characterized the PCR. Sequencing was performed with immunoSEQ multiplex PCR; in TCRdb, only in-frame clones are kept and a portion is missing. The sample holds roughly 140,000 clones, roughly four fifths seen once. J is TRBJ2-7 and V is TRBV4-3; TRBD1 is a possible D gene (5 bases). The sequenced sample consisted of PBMCs. The source of this sequence is a man in his forties in good health and CMV-seropositive. CDR3 sequence (DNA): TGCGCCAGCAGCTTAGACAGTGTCCCTACCCCCTCCTCCTACGAGCAGTACTTC. Translation gives CASSLDSVPTPSSYEQYF.